Shown below are 22 T cell receptor beta chains from a single sample sequenced in a study of T cells in tumors after PD-1 blockade (dated by TCRdb to between 2018 and 2021). Per the publication, the time point label means: before anti-PD-1 therapy. The protocol used for the library was the immunoSEQ multiplex PCR assay. TCRdb limited this immuneACCESS table to in-frame rearrangements with V and J called. A share of clones is missing; checked studies link under half to unresolved V genes, and the rest is unexplained. The sample profile shows 30,000 to 40,000 clones; approximately 78% of them were found once. The top ten hold under 40% of the sample. The sequencing used PBMCs, collected before anti-PD-1 treatment. The receptors derive from a human donor with basal cell carcinoma.

The rearrangement uses TRBV7-9 and TRBJ2-1; 11 positions match TRBD2. Germline CDR1 and CDR2: SEHNR and FQNEAQ (reference sequence). J gave up 7 bases and V 5 bases, and 7 bases lay outside the gene matches. This CDR3 comprises 15 residues. For the CDR3, the DNA is TGTGCCAGCAGCATAACTAGCGGGAGTGTGAATGAGCAGTTCTTC. Protein sequence: CASSITSGSVNEQFF. Full variable domain (rest looked up from reference TRBV7-9 and TRBJ2-1): DTGVSQNPRHKITKRGQNVTFRCDPISEHNRLYWYRQTLGQGPEFLTYFQNEAQLEKSRLLSDRFSAERPKGSFSTLEIQRTEQGDSAMYLCASSITSGSVNEQFFGPGTRLTVL.

The J gene is TRBJ2-3, the V gene TRBV7-8; D ambiguous. The V and J ends lost 1 base and 6 bases respectively, with 8 bases between them. The germline V gene encodes CDR1 SGHVS and CDR2 FQNEAQ. CDR3 length equals 13 residues. CDR3 amino acids: CASSLGRADTQYF. CDR3 sequence (DNA): TGTGCCAGCAGCTTAGGTCGGGCGGATACGCAGTATTTT.

This chain joins TRBV4-2 and TRBJ1-5; perhaps TRBD1 as D (6 bases). Germline values: CDR1 LGHNA, CDR2 YNFKEQ. V was clipped by 0 bases and J by 7 bases, with 10 bases between them. There are 14 residues in the CDR3. CDR3 nucleotide sequence: TGTGCCAGCAGCCAAGAAGGACAGCCCCAGCCCCAGCATTTT. As protein: CASSQEGQPQPQHF.

This clone turned up a few times. The chain uses TRBV30 and TRBJ1-5; D is unclear. In germline, CDR1 is GTSNPN, CDR2 SVGIG (reference sequence). V lost 2 bases to trimming and J lost 2 bases, with 10 bases between them. The length of the CDR3 is 14 residues. CDR3 nucleotides: TGTGCCTGGAGTAAGGAGGTGGGCAATCAGCCCCAGCATTTT. This translates into CAWSKEVGNQPQHF.

This clone occurred a few times. The J gene is TRBJ2-1, the V gene TRBV5-1; 14 bases map to TRBD2. The junction had 2 bases not matched to a gene; V was cut back by 2 bases and J by 10 bases. The CDR3 spans 14 residues. Germline-derived CDR1 and CDR2 are SGHRS and YFSETQ. CDR3 sequence reads: CASSFRLAGGEQFF. Written as DNA, the CDR3 is TGCGCCAGCAGCTTTCGACTAGCGGGAGGGGAGCAGTTCTTC. Filled out from reference TRBV5-1 and TRBJ2-1, the complete variable domain reads KAGVTQTPRYLIKTRGQQVTLSCSPISGHRSVSWYQQTPGQGLQFLFEYFSETQRNKGNFPGRFSGRQFSNSRSEMNVSTLELGDSALYLCASSFRLAGGEQFFGPGTRLTVL.

The chain employs TRBV6-6 and TRBJ2-7; D not certain. Germline CDR1 reads MNHNY; CDR2 reads SVGAGI (reference sequence). V dropped 0 bases and J dropped 4 bases, with 10 bases sitting between them. The CDR3 is made up of 14 amino acids. The CDR3 bases are TGTGCCAGCAGTTACTCACGGGCGGATTACGAGCAGTACTTC. Translating it yields CASSYSRADYEQYF.

This chain joins TRBV7-2 and TRBJ2-7; TRBD1 aligns across 7 bases. Germline CDR1 SGHTA, CDR2 FQGNSA. The CDR3 length is 15 residues. V dropped 4 bases and J dropped 1; count of bases not matched to a gene: 7. The CDR3 is CASSSRGQQSYEQYF. The CDR3 DNA sequence: TGTGCCAGCAGCTCCCGGGGACAGCAATCCTACGAGCAGTACTTC.

This chain links TRBV30 with TRBJ1-1; D ambiguous. The germline V gene has CDR1 GTSNPN and CDR2 SVGIG (reference sequence). V lost 5 bases, J lost 2 bases, and 9 bases lay in between. The CDR3 loop spans 12 amino acids. For the CDR3, the DNA is TGTGCCTGGCGTGACACCAACACTGAAGCTTTCTTT. Protein product: CAWRDTNTEAFF.

The chain uses TRBV2 and TRBJ2-3, with 7 bases matching TRBD2. This CDR3 spans 14 amino acids. Looked up from germline, CDR1 is SNHLY and CDR2 is FYNNEI. J was trimmed by 3 bases and V by 8 bases; bases with no gene match: 8. CDR3 bases: TGTGCCAGCCATCCGGGTAGCGGGACAGATACGCAGTATTTT. This gives the protein CASHPGSGTDTQYF. The variable domain in full, completed from reference TRBV2 and TRBJ2-3, reads EPEVTQTPSHQVTQMGQEVILRCVPISNHLYFYWYRQILGQKVEFLVSFYNNEISEKSEIFDDQFSVERPDGSNFTLKIRSTKLEDSAMYFCASHPGSGTDTQYFGPGTRLTVL.

The chain is built from TRBV29-1 and TRBJ2-3; 12 bases are shared with TRBD1. V gave up 6 bases and J gave up 5 bases; unmatched junction bases: 12. The CDR3 has 16 residues. Looked up from germline, CDR1 is SQVTM and CDR2 is ANQGSEA. The CDR3 protein is CSVKIRDRGRVDTQYF. CDR3 in DNA: TGCAGCGTGAAAATCCGGGACAGGGGGCGGGTAGATACGCAGTATTTT.

V usage is TRBV5-6 and J usage is TRBJ1-1, with D unclear. Germline CDR1 reads SGHDT; CDR2 reads YYEEEE. The CDR3 contains 13 residues. The V end lost 1 base, the J end lost 4 bases, and 8 bases lay between the germline ends. CDR3 protein: CASSLLRTTEAFF. The CDR3 region has the DNA TGTGCCAGCAGCTTGTTGCGTACCACTGAAGCTTTCTTT.

The V call is TRBV9, the J call TRBJ2-1; D may be TRBD2 (6 bases). This CDR3 has 15 residues. Germline-derived CDR1 and CDR2 are SGDLS and YYNGEE. Trimming left V 0 bases short and J 8 bases short, with 15 bases between. In DNA, the CDR3 is TGTGCCAGCAGCGTAGACGCCGACTCGGGGGATGAGCAGTTCTTC. Its translation: CASSVDADSGDEQFF.

The chain recombines TRBV9 with TRBJ1-1; D may be TRBD1 (5 bases). Trimming stripped 4 bases from V and 0 bases from J, with 16 bases between. Germline V gives CDR1 SGDLS, CDR2 YYNGEE. The CDR3 covers 16 residues. CDR3 DNA sequence: TGTGCCAGCAGCCTCCTATCCGGGGCGCTGAACACTGAAGCTTTCTTT. As protein: CASSLLSGALNTEAFF.

The chain joins TRBV28 to TRBJ1-1; 9 nucleotides line up with TRBD1. Germline V lookup: CDR1 MDHEN, CDR2 SYDVKM. The CDR3 spans 14 residues. After removal of 6 bases from V and 3 bases from J, the junction contained 5 bases not matched to a gene. This CDR3 is CASRTGGWYTEAFF. The CDR3 DNA follows: TGTGCCAGCAGGACAGGGGGTTGGTACACTGAAGCTTTCTTT.

The CDR3 DNA follows: TGCGCCAGCAGCCCCGGTGGCCTTGGCTACACCTTC. Translation gives CASSPGGLGYTF. The chain joins TRBV5-1 to TRBJ1-2, with D unclear. The germline V gene has CDR1 SGHRS and CDR2 YFSETQ. V lost 4 bases, J lost 7 bases, and 11 bases lay in between. The CDR3 spans 12 residues.

This clone was found a few times. The J gene is TRBJ1-1, the V gene TRBV6-5; no reliable D call. V was shortened by 4 bases and J by 9 bases, with 12 bases between the two germline ends. This CDR3 region has 12 residues. In germline, CDR1 is MNHEY, CDR2 SVGAGI. CDR3 bases: TGTGCCAGCAGTTTGGATGGTCGTAAAGCTTTCTTT. It yields the protein CASSLDGRKAFF.

The rearrangement joins TRBV27 to TRBJ1-1; D might be TRBD1 (5 bases). The CDR3 spans 16 residues. CDR1 and CDR2 (germline): MNHEY, SMNVEV (reference sequence). V was shortened by 6 bases and J by 6 bases, with 23 bases between the two germline ends. The CDR3 loop reads CASSQIAGGGTAEAFF. CDR3 coding DNA: TGTGCCAGCAGCCAAATCGCGGGCGGGGGAACTGCTGAAGCTTTCTTT.

Comment on this clone: One end of the junction fails to match germline, which may point to a read error. This chain connects TRBV20-1 to TRBJ1-5, with a weak D call TRBD1 (5 bases). In germline, CDR1 is DFQATT, CDR2 SNEGSKA (reference sequence). CDR3 length equals 8 residues. CDR3 residues: CSAGTFYF. DNA for the CDR3: TGCAGCGCCGGGACTTTCTATTTT.

There are a few counts of this clone. The rearrangement uses TRBV7-2 and TRBJ2-6, with D perhaps assigned TRBD1 or TRBD2 (6 bases each). CDR1 and CDR2 from the germline V gene are SGHTA and FQGNSA. Trimming removed 5 bases at V and 0 bases at J, with 14 bases between. CDR3 size: 17 residues. The DNA for the CDR3 is TGTGCCAGCAGCCCGCGGGGACAAAGCTCTGGGGCCAACGTCCTGACTTTC. The encoded protein is CASSPRGQSSGANVLTF.

The chain links TRBV27 to TRBJ1-5; D is perhaps TRBD1 (5 bases). Trimming shortened V by 4 bases and J by 2 bases, and 21 bases separated the two germline ends. The germline gives CDR1 MNHEY, CDR2 SMNVEV (reference sequence). The CDR3 is 18 residues long. Written as DNA, the CDR3 is TGTGCCAGCAGTTCAACCCCCGGGACCCGACCCGGCAATCAGCCCCAGCATTTT. It codes for CASSSTPGTRPGNQPQHF.

The chain employs TRBV6-6 and TRBJ1-2; possible D gene TRBD1, 6 bases. The CDR3 is 14 residues long. Germline values: CDR1 MNHNY, CDR2 SVGAGI (reference sequence). The germline V and J ends were trimmed by 0 bases and 3 bases, with 8 bases remaining between them. DNA of the CDR3: TGTGCCAGCAGTTACTCGGGGGCAGACTATGGCTACACCTTC. The encoded protein is CASSYSGADYGYTF.

The V and J genes are TRBV10-3 and TRBJ1-1, with unresolved D. CDR1 and CDR2 (germline): ENHRY, SYGVKD. This CDR3 contains 14 residues. Trimming shortened V by 7 bases and J by 0 bases, and 12 bases separated the two germline ends. In DNA form, the CDR3 reads TGTGCCATCAAGCCGGGAGCCATGAACACTGAAGCTTTCTTT. This translates into CAIKPGAMNTEAFF.